One and the same sample provided the 21 T cell receptor beta chains below, sequenced in a study of cytomegalovirus exposure and HLA in healthy donors (dated by TCRdb to 2015 to 2018). The library was produced with the immunoSEQ multiplex PCR assay. TCRdb re-hosts the immuneACCESS table, in-frame sequences only. Its copies lack some clones; in the studies checked, an unresolved V gene accounts for under half of them, and the cause for the rest is not known. The sample contains roughly 70,000 clones, approximately 96% of them found a single time. The ten largest make up approximately 3.3% of the sample. The source material was PBMCs. The source of these receptors is a man younger than 30 in good health and CMV-seronegative.

This clone has a single count. This chain joins TRBV9 and TRBJ1-4; D is perhaps TRBD1 (6 bases). The CDR3 runs 15 residues. Trimming left V 3 bases short and J 5 bases short, with 14 bases between. Germline values: CDR1 SGDLS, CDR2 YYNGEE. The CDR3 bases are TGTGCCAGCAGCGAGGGTGGAACAGGGAATGAAAAACTGTTTTTT. Amino acid sequence: CASSEGGTGNEKLFF.

J is TRBJ1-1 and V is TRBV30; D uncertain. V lost 1 base to trimming and J lost 0 bases, with 6 bases between them. The CDR3 runs to 13 residues. In germline, CDR1 is GTSNPN, CDR2 SVGIG (reference sequence). CDR3 sequence reads: CAWSGLVNTEAFF. The CDR3 DNA is TGTGCCTGGAGTGGGCTTGTGAACACTGAAGCTTTCTTT.

V and J are TRBV5-8 and TRBJ2-3; 12 positions match TRBD2. The CDR3 is 15 residues long. The germline V gene encodes CDR1 SGHTS and CDR2 YDEGEE. Trimming took 4 bases from V and 5 from J; bases not matched to a gene: 5. CDR3 in amino acids: CASSRTSGGRDTQYF. The DNA of the CDR3 is TGTGCCAGCAGCCGCACTAGCGGGGGGCGAGATACGCAGTATTTT.

V gene TRBV11-3 combines with J gene TRBJ2-1; 7 bases are shared with TRBD2. This CDR3 is 13 amino acids long. The V gene end was trimmed by 3 bases and the J gene end by 5 bases; junction bases not matched to a gene: 1. Germline V CDR1 and CDR2: SGHNT, YENEEA. This CDR3 is CASSFRGDNEQFF. The CDR3 nucleotides are TGTGCCAGCAGCTTTCGGGGGGACAATGAGCAGTTCTTC.

This chain uses TRBV19 with TRBJ1-1; TRBD1 matches at 7 bases. The V and J ends lost 6 bases and 0 bases, in that order; junction bases with no gene match: 7. In germline, CDR1 is LNHDA, CDR2 SQIVND (reference sequence). The CDR3 runs 15 residues. In DNA form, the CDR3 reads TGTGCCAGTAGGATCCGAGGGGGCCTGAACACTGAAGCTTTCTTT. It is translated as CASRIRGGLNTEAFF.

This rearrangement joins TRBV27 to TRBJ1-5; D may be TRBD1 (6 bases). Per germline, CDR1 MNHEY and CDR2 SMNVEV (reference sequence). The CDR3 loop spans 14 amino acids. The V gene lost 6 bases and the J gene lost 1 base, with 10 bases spanning the gap. CDR3 in amino acids: CASRTGYSNQPQHF. The DNA for the CDR3 is TGTGCCAGCAGGACAGGCTACAGCAATCAGCCCCAGCATTTT.

J is TRBJ2-2 and V is TRBV19; 8 bases match TRBD1. V shed 4 bases and J 1 base; nucleotides not matched to a gene: 2. From germline, CDR1 is LNHDA and CDR2 SQIVND (reference sequence). The CDR3 totals 15 residues. CDR3 protein: CASSTTGVNTGELFF. CDR3 DNA: TGTGCCAGTAGTACGACAGGGGTGAACACCGGGGAGCTGTTTTTT.

The chain is built from TRBV27 and TRBJ2-7; TRBD1 matches 9 bases. The CDR3 loop spans 13 amino acids. Trimming took 5 bases from V and 7 from J; bases not matched to a gene: 6. The germline gives CDR1 MNHEY, CDR2 SMNVEV (reference sequence). CDR3 protein: CASSLGQGQEQYF. CDR3 nucleotide sequence: TGTGCCAGCAGTCTGGGACAGGGCCAGGAGCAGTACTTC.

This clone came up once. The chain combines TRBV6-7 with TRBJ2-5, with 12 nucleotides matching TRBD2. TRBV6-7 is labeled an ORF, and its function is uncertain. V lost 7 bases, J lost 0 bases, and 3 bases stayed unmatched. The CDR3 covers 15 residues. The CDR3 spells CASTRLAGDQETQYF. In DNA form, the CDR3 reads TGTGCCAGCACCCGACTAGCGGGGGACCAAGAGACCCAGTACTTC.

J is TRBJ2-7 and V is TRBV5-1, with TRBD1 identical over 9 bases. The CDR3 extends over 14 amino acids. The trim removed 3 bases at V and 5 bases at J, leaving 6 bases unmatched. Germline assignment: CDR1 SGHRS and CDR2 YFSETQ. The CDR3 here is CASSSGQGGDEQYF. DNA of the CDR3: TGCGCCAGCAGCTCGGGACAGGGAGGGGACGAGCAGTACTTC.

The chain couples TRBV5-4 to TRBJ2-7, with 9 positions matching TRBD2. There are 12 residues in the CDR3. V lost 10 bases to trimming and J lost 5 bases; unmatched junction nucleotides: 7. Germline V CDR1 and CDR2: SGHNT, YYREEE (reference sequence). CDR3 sequence reads: CAGGGVGDEQYF. CDR3 nucleotides: TGTGCCGGCGGGGGGGTGGGGGACGAGCAGTACTTC.

V is TRBV19 and J is TRBJ1-3; possibly TRBD1 for D (6 bases). V lost 5 bases and J lost 2, with 10 bases in between. The CDR3 totals 14 residues. Per the germline V gene, CDR1 is LNHDA and CDR2 is SQIVND (reference sequence). For the CDR3, the DNA is TGTGCCAGTAGTGTTCGGACAGCTGGAAACACCATATATTTT. Protein sequence: CASSVRTAGNTIYF.

The J gene is TRBJ2-5, the V gene TRBV2; 11 nucleotides align to TRBD2. Germline V gene lookup returns CDR1 SNHLY and CDR2 FYNNEI. Unmatched junction bases numbered 11, after V lost 8 bases and J lost 0 bases. CDR3 length: 17 residues. CDR3 in amino acids: CASPRGLAGGDQETQYF. DNA for the CDR3: TGTGCCAGCCCCAGAGGGCTAGCGGGGGGCGACCAAGAGACCCAGTACTTC.

The V call is TRBV6-5, the J call TRBJ2-7, with a weak D call TRBD2 (5 bases). The germline gives CDR1 MNHEY, CDR2 SVGAGI. Trimming removed 7 bases from V and 4 bases from J, with 14 bases in between. The CDR3 runs to 13 residues. CDR3 sequence (DNA): TGTGCCAGCATGCAAAACGGGGAGTACGAGCAGTACTTC. As protein: CASMQNGEYEQYF.

The chain has TRBV30 and TRBJ1-1; the D gene is possibly TRBD1 (5 bases). Germline CDR1 GTSNPN, CDR2 SVGIG (reference sequence). V lost 7 bases and J lost 3, with 6 bases in between. This CDR3 comprises 10 residues. CDR3 sequence reads: CALGDTEAFF. In nucleotides, the CDR3 is TGTGCCTTAGGGGACACTGAAGCTTTCTTT.

The chain couples TRBV30 to TRBJ1-5, with 7 bases aligning to TRBD1. The CDR3 length is 15 residues. J was trimmed by 0 bases and V by 1 base; bases with no gene match: 3. Per germline, CDR1 GTSNPN and CDR2 SVGIG (reference sequence). DNA for the CDR3: TGTGCCTGGAGTGCCGGGGACAGTAGCAATCAGCCCCAGCATTTT. It translates to CAWSAGDSSNQPQHF.

V is TRBV27 and J is TRBJ2-7; tentatively, D is TRBD1 (7 bases). V was trimmed by 6 bases and J by 2 bases, leaving 17 bases between them. CDR3 length: 15 amino acids. Germline CDR1 MNHEY, CDR2 SMNVEV (reference sequence). CDR3 sequence reads: CASRLGGTAAYEQYF. The CDR3 coding sequence is TGTGCCAGCAGACTAGGGGGGACAGCTGCCTACGAGCAGTACTTC.

Written as DNA, the CDR3 is TGCAGCGTTGCGGACAGTCTATACACCTTC. It translates to CSVADSLYTF. The chain carries TRBV29-1 and TRBJ1-2; perhaps TRBD1 as D (6 bases). V dropped 4 bases and J dropped 11 bases, with 11 bases sitting between them. The CDR3 loop spans 10 amino acids. Germline CDR1 is SQVTM and CDR2 is ANQGSEA.

The V and J genes are TRBV5-1 and TRBJ2-1, with 10 nucleotides matching TRBD2. V trimming: 0 bases; J trimming: 6 bases; junction bases outside the gene matches: 6. This CDR3 region has 16 residues. Germline V lookup: CDR1 SGHRS, CDR2 YFSETQ. The CDR3 protein is CASSLGLAGVANEQFF. The CDR3 DNA follows: TGCGCCAGCAGCTTGGGGCTAGCGGGGGTCGCCAATGAGCAGTTCTTC.

This sequence joins TRBV6-1 and TRBJ2-7, with a possible D match to TRBD2 (5 bases). Per the germline V gene, CDR1 is MNHNS and CDR2 is SASEGT. The V and J ends lost 0 bases and 10 bases respectively, with 10 bases between them. This CDR3 is 12 amino acids long. DNA of the CDR3: TGTGCCAGCAGTGAAGCGACCCCGGGACAGTACTTC. Its protein is CASSEATPGQYF.

This chain connects TRBV13 to TRBJ2-3; D not certain. In germline, CDR1 is PRHDT, CDR2 FYEKMQ (reference sequence). The CDR3 runs to 12 residues. Trimming took 4 bases from V and 3 from J, leaving 5 bases between them. CDR3 coding DNA: TGTGCCAGCAGCTCTAGAACAGATACGCAGTATTTT. Translated: CASSSRTDTQYF.